Many counts were recorded for the clone carrying this TCR beta chain. The data are from a study of Graves' ophthalmopathy and Graves' hyperthyroidism. Scientists amplified the TCR beta CDR3 regions from RNA transcripts. HTBI primers served in a first-round RT-PCR, which a second-round multiplex PCR followed. TCRdb reprocessed the multiplex PCR reads via MiXCR and lists one record per CDR3 protein. The sample lists approximately 460,000 distinct CDR3 sequences, approximately 15% occurring once. There are 16 residues in the CDR3. V lost 4 bases and J 1 base, leaving 18 bases between the germline ends. Germline CDR1 and CDR2: SGHRS and YFSETQ.

The clonotype was recovered from a woman younger than 45 with Graves' ophthalmopathy. This sequence joins TRBV5-1 and TRBJ2-7; D ambiguous. The sequenced sample was blood. CDR3 loop: CASSPRGLAESYEQYF. CDR3 DNA sequence: TGCGCCAGCAGCCCACGTGGGTTAGCTGAATCCTACGAGCAGTACTTC. The full variable domain, with the rest looked up from reference TRBV5-1 and TRBJ2-7, is KAGVTQTPRYLIKTRGQQVTLSCSPISGHRSVSWYQQTPGQGLQFLFEYFSETQRNKGNFPGRFSGRQFSNSRSEMNVSTLELGDSALYLCASSPRGLAESYEQYFGPGTRLTVT.